A single sample gave rise to the 32 T cell receptor beta chains below, sequenced in a study of blood T cells in healthy people across ages. The use of a sample-barcoded 5' primer and a J-beta primer mix characterized a second PCR of roughly 7 to 11 cycles. TCRdb re-derived calls from the 5' RACE reads in MiXCR, one entry per CDR3 protein. Of around 800,000 distinct CDR3 sequences detected, around half appear once; the ten largest clones hold around 18%. The sample comprised blood. These receptors all stem from a man aged 80 or over in good health.

J is TRBJ2-5 and V is TRBV20-1; D gene uncertain. With 0 bases removed from V and 5 bases from J, the gap between germline ends came to 10 bases. Germline V gene data show CDR1 as DFQATT and CDR2 as SNEGSKA (reference sequence). There are 13 residues in the CDR3. CDR3 amino acids: CSAREAPQETQYF. Here the CDR3 DNA reads TGCAGTGCTAGAGAGGCACCCCAGGAGACCCAGTACTTC.

J is TRBJ2-1 and V is TRBV11-2; TRBD1 might be the D (5 bases). The V gene lost 0 bases and the J gene lost 7 bases, with 13 bases spanning the gap. The CDR3 has 15 amino acids. Per germline, CDR1 SGHAT and CDR2 FQNNGV. The CDR3 sequence: CASSLDVRAMNEQFF. The CDR3 DNA follows: TGTGCCAGCAGCTTAGACGTCAGGGCTATGAATGAGCAGTTCTTC.

The chain employs TRBV5-1 and TRBJ2-1; 7 nucleotides line up with TRBD2. V shed 4 bases and J 8 bases; nucleotides not matched to a gene: 15. Germline V CDR1 and CDR2: SGHRS, YFSETQ. The length of the CDR3 is 16 residues. The CDR3 region is CASSITPSGIGDEQFF. CDR3 nucleotide sequence: TGCGCCAGCAGCATCACTCCGAGCGGGATAGGCGATGAGCAGTTCTTC.

This clonotype was recorded a few times. CDR3 sequence: CASSLTGIWSEQFF. The CDR3 nucleotides read TGTGCCAGCAGTTTAACCGGGATCTGGAGTGAGCAGTTCTTC. This rearrangement joins TRBV12-3 or TRBV12-4 to TRBJ2-1, with D possibly being TRBD2 (5 bases). V was trimmed by 2 bases and J by 9 bases, leaving 14 bases between them. The CDR3 is made up of 14 amino acids.

There are a few counts of this clonotype. V is TRBV29-1 and J is TRBJ1-1; D may be TRBD1 (5 bases). The germline gives CDR1 SQVTM, CDR2 ANQGSEA. V dropped 6 bases and J dropped 3 bases, with 14 bases sitting between them. The CDR3 length is 13 residues. CDR3 region: CSVETGQDTEAFF. In DNA, the CDR3 is TGCAGCGTCGAAACAGGTCAGGACACTGAAGCTTTCTTT. Full variable domain (rest looked up from reference TRBV29-1 and TRBJ1-1): SAVISQKPSRDICQRGTSLTIQCQVDSQVTMMFWYRQQPGQSLTLIATANQGSEATYESGFVIDKFPISRPNLTFSTLTVSNMSPEDSSIYLCSVETGQDTEAFFGQGTRLTVV.

This clonotype was observed a handful of times. The chain links TRBV29-1 to TRBJ2-1, with a weak D call TRBD1 (5 bases). V was shortened by 1 base and J by 0 bases, with 10 bases between the two germline ends. The CDR3 sequence is 15 residues long. Germline V gene sequence: CDR1 SQVTM, CDR2 ANQGSEA. The CDR3, as DNA: TGCAGCGTTGAAGTAGGGGTTAGCTCCTACAATGAGCAGTTCTTC. Its translation: CSVEVGVSSYNEQFF.

The chain joins TRBV7-9 to TRBJ2-3; 7 nucleotides agree with TRBD2. CDR1 and CDR2 (germline): SEHNR, FQNEAQ (reference sequence). V was pared by 6 bases and J by 2 bases, with 11 bases of the junction left unmatched. This CDR3 contains 16 residues. In DNA form, the CDR3 reads TGTGCCAGCAGGGGGGGTTCTAGCGGATTCACAGATACGCAGTATTTT. Its translation: CASRGGSSGFTDTQYF.

The V call is TRBV5-1, the J call TRBJ2-3, with D hard to call. The ends were cut back, 5 bases at V and 2 bases at J, with 6 bases in the middle. This CDR3 spans 12 amino acids. CDR1 is SGHRS, CDR2 YFSETQ, per germline. The CDR3 is CASSRPTDTQYF. In nucleotides, the CDR3 is TGCGCCAGCAGTCGCCCCACAGATACGCAGTATTTT.

The chain uses TRBV5-1 and TRBJ2-3, with TRBD2 identical over 11 bases. The CDR3 is 17 residues long. With 4 bases clipped from V and 2 bases from J, the junction kept 9 bases outside the gene matches. The germline V gene encodes CDR1 SGHRS and CDR2 YFSETQ. The CDR3 loop reads CASSPGRTSGFTDTQYF. The CDR3 nucleotides are TGCGCCAGCAGCCCGGGGAGGACTAGCGGGTTCACAGATACGCAGTATTTT. The complete variable domain, with remaining parts taken from reference TRBV5-1 and TRBJ2-3, reads KAGVTQTPRYLIKTRGQQVTLSCSPISGHRSVSWYQQTPGQGLQFLFEYFSETQRNKGNFPGRFSGRQFSNSRSEMNVSTLELGDSALYLCASSPGRTSGFTDTQYFGPGTRLTVL.

V is TRBV20-1 and J is TRBJ1-5, with a tentative D call TRBD1 (5 bases). CDR3 length: 13 residues. Trimming stripped 6 bases from V and 6 bases from J, with 15 bases between. Germline CDR1 DFQATT, CDR2 SNEGSKA (reference sequence). The CDR3 region is CSAGGTGTQPQHF. CDR3 sequence (DNA): TGCAGTGCCGGGGGGACGGGGACTCAGCCCCAGCATTTT.

The sample holds a few counts of this clonotype. This may stem from a read error, because a much larger clone lies one nucleotide away. The chain combines TRBV29-1 with TRBJ2-1, with 7 bases matching TRBD1. The end of the DNA fits TRBJ2-7 better, so the J call may be wrong. The CDR3 sequence is 14 residues long. The germline gives CDR1 SQVTM, CDR2 ANQGSEA. CDR3 nucleotides: TGCAGCGTTGAGACCGACAGGGCCTACAATGAGCAGTACTTC. Its translation is CSVETDRAYNEQYF.

The J gene is TRBJ1-2, the V gene TRBV15; no clear D. Per the germline V gene, CDR1 is LNHNV and CDR2 is YYDKDF (reference sequence). This CDR3 has 16 residues. V was cut by 3 bases and J by 0 bases, with 14 bases left in between. In DNA form, the CDR3 reads TGTGCCACCAGCAGGTCCACGAGGCAGACTAACTATGGCTACACCTTC. It encodes CATSRSTRQTNYGYTF.

This clonotype occurred many times. The chain uses TRBV27 and TRBJ2-4; either TRBD1 or TRBD2 may fit D (6 bases each). Germline lookup yields CDR1 MNHEY and CDR2 SMNVEV (reference sequence). The CDR3 is 15 residues long. V lost 0 bases and J lost 5, with 11 bases in between. CDR3 in DNA: TGTGCCAGCAGTTTATCGTGGGGGGCGGAAAACATTCAGTACTTC. Translated, it gives CASSLSWGAENIQYF.

As to this clonotype: Possible read error: a much larger clone is one base away. The rearrangement joins TRBV7-2 to TRBJ1-4; D unclear. The V end lost 5 bases, the J end lost 8 bases, and 12 bases lay between the germline ends. The CDR3 totals 13 residues. The germline V gene encodes CDR1 SGHTA and CDR2 FQGNSA. The CDR3 region has the DNA TGTGCCAGCAGCCGGAACCTCAACGAAAAACTGTTTTTT. This sequence encodes CASSRNLNEKLFF. The variable domain in full, completed from reference TRBV7-2 and TRBJ1-4, reads GAGVSQSPSNKVTEKGKDVELRCDPISGHTALYWYRQSLGQGLEFLIYFQGNSAPDKSGLPSDRFSAERTGGSVSTLTIQRTQQEDSAVYLCASSRNLNEKLFFGSGTQLSVL.

V usage is TRBV4-2 and J usage is TRBJ2-2; D gene unclear. CDR1 and CDR2 (germline): LGHNA, YNFKEQ. Trimming stripped 3 bases from V and 3 bases from J, with 5 bases between. The CDR3 runs to 13 residues. The CDR3, as DNA: TGTGCCAGCAGCCATTCGGACACCGGGGAGCTGTTTTTT. Amino acid sequence: CASSHSDTGELFF.

This clonotype has a count of ten or more. The genes are TRBV15 and TRBJ2-3; 8 nucleotides match TRBD1. J gave up 5 bases and V 0 bases, and 7 bases lay outside the gene matches. Germline lookup yields CDR1 LNHNV and CDR2 YYDKDF (reference sequence). The length of the CDR3 is 16 residues. The CDR3 is CATSRDRDRRRDTQYF. The CDR3 DNA reads TGTGCCACCAGCAGAGACCGGGACAGGAGACGAGATACGCAGTATTTT.

The chain has TRBV3-1 and TRBJ2-3; 12 bases are a match to TRBD2. Germline V gene lookup returns CDR1 LGHDT and CDR2 YNNKEL (reference sequence). The CDR3 has 16 residues. V lost 4 bases to trimming and J lost 6 bases; unmatched junction nucleotides: 8. As DNA, the CDR3 is TGTGCCAGCAGCCCTTGGACTAGCGGGGATTGGGATACGCAGTATTTT. Encoded protein: CASSPWTSGDWDTQYF.

This sequence joins TRBV6-6 and TRBJ2-7, with 7 bases aligning to TRBD1. Germline V gene sequence: CDR1 MNHNY, CDR2 SVGAGI (reference sequence). With 0 bases clipped from V and 6 bases from J, the junction kept 2 bases outside the gene matches. CDR3 length: 13 amino acids. The CDR3 is CASSYSTGREQYF. CDR3 in DNA: TGTGCCAGCAGTTACTCGACAGGGCGCGAGCAGTACTTC.

The rearrangement uses TRBV18 and TRBJ2-1, with D unresolved. The V end lost 4 bases, the J end lost 12 bases, and 13 bases lay between the germline ends. The CDR3 sequence is 12 residues long. Germline CDR1 and CDR2: KGHSH and LQKENI. CDR3 sequence reads: CASSLAPGGQFF. The CDR3 coding sequence is TGTGCCAGCTCACTAGCCCCAGGTGGGCAGTTCTTC.

The rearrangement joins TRBV20-1 to TRBJ2-7, with 12 bases that match TRBD2. The CDR3 length is 14 residues. Germline lookup yields CDR1 DFQATT and CDR2 SNEGSKA (reference sequence). The V and J ends lost 1 base and 7 bases, in that order; junction bases with no gene match: 5. The CDR3: CSARGTSGTNEQYF. In DNA, the CDR3 is TGCAGTGCTAGAGGGACTAGCGGGACCAATGAGCAGTACTTC.

This chain uses TRBV28 with TRBJ2-5, with 8 bases fitting TRBD1. The DNA end lines up better with TRBJ2-7; the J call may be wrong. The CDR3 has 15 residues. Germline V gene data show CDR1 as MDHEN and CDR2 as SYDVKM. Written as DNA, the CDR3 is TGTGCCAGCAGTTCTCCTGGACAGGGTCGATACGAGCAGTACTTC. Translated: CASSSPGQGRYEQYF.

In its sample, this clonotype was seen many times. This chain joins TRBV7-2 and TRBJ2-3, with D perhaps TRBD2 (5 bases). There are 15 residues in the CDR3. Germline assignment: CDR1 SGHTA and CDR2 FQGNSA. Trimming removed 3 bases at V and 1 base at J, with 11 bases between. DNA of the CDR3: TGTGCCAGCAGCTTTAATGTGGGAGGCACAGATACGCAGTATTTT. This sequence encodes CASSFNVGGTDTQYF.

There are many counts of this clonotype. This chain connects TRBV28 to TRBJ2-7; no clear D. The CDR3 totals 14 residues. The germline gives CDR1 MDHEN, CDR2 SYDVKM. The germline V and J ends were trimmed by 3 bases and 0 bases, with 9 bases remaining between them. The CDR3 region is CASSFGQSSYEQYF. DNA for the CDR3: TGTGCCAGCAGTTTTGGGCAGAGCTCCTACGAGCAGTACTTC. Based on the CDR3 plus reference TRBV28 and TRBJ2-7, the full variable domain is DVKVTQSSRYLVKRTGEKVFLECVQDMDHENMFWYRQDPGLGLRLIYFSYDVKMKEKGDIPEGYSVSREKKERFSLILESASTNQTSMYLCASSFGQSSYEQYFGPGTRLTVT.

This clonotype was seen a few times. V is TRBV12-3 or TRBV12-4 and J is TRBJ2-1; 8 bases map to TRBD2. Trimming removed 1 base from V and 9 bases from J; junction bases left unmatched: 8. CDR3 length: 15 amino acids. The CDR3 here is CASSLVAAGAVEQFF. CDR3 nucleotides: TGTGCCAGCAGTTTAGTGGCAGCGGGAGCGGTTGAGCAGTTCTTC.

This clonotype has more than one count but fewer than ten. V gene TRBV5-1 combines with J gene TRBJ2-3, with D perhaps matching TRBD1 (5 bases). The CDR3 length is 15 residues. V was clipped by 2 bases and J by 2 bases, with 12 bases between them. Germline values: CDR1 SGHRS, CDR2 YFSETQ. The CDR3 nucleotides are TGCGCCAGCAGCTTACAACAGGACCACACAGATACGCAGTATTTT. This sequence encodes CASSLQQDHTDTQYF.

The chain carries TRBV28 and TRBJ1-2, with D possibly TRBD1 on 6 matching bases. Deletions cut 4 bases from V and 2 bases from J, with 17 bases between. CDR3 length equals 16 residues. CDR1 is MDHEN and CDR2 is SYDVKM in the germline V gene. CDR3 nucleotides: TGTGCCAGCAGTTCAGATCTCGGGACAACGAACTATGGCTACACCTTC. Translating gives CASSSDLGTTNYGYTF.

This chain connects TRBV6-5 to TRBJ2-4, with a tentative D call TRBD2 (6 bases). The J call is uncertain, as TRBJ2-7 better fits the DNA end. The CDR3 totals 16 residues. Germline V gene lookup returns CDR1 MNHEY and CDR2 SVGAGI. The CDR3 DNA is TGTGCCAGCAGCCTACTCGCTAGCGACCGTATATACGAGCAGTACTTC. As protein: CASSLLASDRIYEQYF.

This rearrangement joins TRBV27 to TRBJ2-1; D might be TRBD1 or TRBD2, each matching 7 bases. In germline, CDR1 is MNHEY, CDR2 SMNVEV (reference sequence). The CDR3 covers 17 residues. Trimming shortened V by 8 bases and J by 1 base, and 21 bases separated the two germline ends. CDR3 sequence (DNA): TGTGCCAGCTCCAGAGGCAGGGGGGAGGGTTCCTACAATGAGCAGTTCTTC. It translates to CASSRGRGEGSYNEQFF.

The genes are TRBV4-1 and TRBJ1-2, with unresolved D. Germline V gene data show CDR1 as MGHRA and CDR2 as YSYEKL. Trimming took 0 bases from V and 2 from J, leaving 7 bases between them. The CDR3 runs 14 residues. This chain's CDR3 is CASSQEEDNYGYTF. The DNA for the CDR3 is TGCGCCAGCAGCCAAGAAGAGGACAACTATGGCTACACCTTC.

This clonotype was counted ten times or more. This chain connects TRBV9 to TRBJ2-1; D uncertain. The germline V gene encodes CDR1 SGDLS and CDR2 YYNGEE. The CDR3 has 15 residues. Trimming cost V 0 bases and J 3 bases, with 10 bases left between them. CDR3 residues: CASSVGASVYNEQFF. CDR3 DNA: TGTGCCAGCAGCGTAGGAGCCAGCGTCTACAATGAGCAGTTCTTC. Variable domain in full (rest from reference TRBV9 and TRBJ2-1): DSGVTQTPKHLITATGQRVTLRCSPRSGDLSVYWYQQSLDQGLQFLIQYYNGEERAKGNILERFSAQQFPDLHSELNLSSLELGDSALYFCASSVGASVYNEQFFGPGTRLTVL.

The chain recombines TRBV6-2 or TRBV6-3 with TRBJ2-5; D might be TRBD2 (6 bases). CDR1 and CDR2 (germline): MNHEY, SVGEGT. V lost 6 bases and J 11 bases, leaving 25 bases between the germline ends. The CDR3 contains 15 residues. The CDR3 is CASSSTLAGTEEQYF. The CDR3 DNA is TGTGCCAGCAGCTCCACCCTGGCGGGAACGGAGGAGCAGTACTTC.

The chain is built from TRBV5-1 and TRBJ2-7; the D gene is possibly TRBD2 (6 bases). The V end was cut by 5 bases, the J end by 3 bases, with 12 bases between. Per germline, CDR1 SGHRS and CDR2 YFSETQ. CDR3 length equals 13 residues. As DNA, the CDR3 is TGCGCCAGCAGTGCCCTTAGCGGCTACGAGCAGTACTTC. Amino acids: CASSALSGYEQYF.